Presented here are 2 T cell receptor beta chains from one specimen sequenced in a study of regulatory T cells in long-lasting Graves disease. As for time point: persistent/refractory GD, antithyroid drugs over 5 years with positive TRAb. Scientists built the TCR library using RNA that was extracted from PBMCs. Library construction for TCR beta used iRepertoire HTBI primers and Arm-PCR of CDR3 regions. TCRdb reprocessed the multiplex PCR reads with MiXCR, giving one entry per CDR3 protein. Counted here are roughly 400,000 distinct CDR3 sequences, around 21% occurring once; the ten biggest clones make up around 20%. The sample in question was peripheral blood mononuclear cells (PBMCs), obtained when the disease was refractory, from a patient treated with antithyroid drugs. The source is a female donor with Graves disease.

This clonotype was seen many times. The V call is TRBV20-1, the J call TRBJ2-7, with D unclear. V lost 4 bases and J lost 0, with 10 bases in between. The CDR3 sequence is 13 residues long. In germline, CDR1 is DFQATT, CDR2 SNEGSKA (reference sequence). CDR3 protein: CSAINPGSYEQYF. In nucleotides, the CDR3 is TGCAGTGCTATCAATCCCGGCTCCTACGAGCAGTACTTC.

This clonotype showed up many times. The chain has TRBV5-4 and TRBJ2-7; 8 positions agree with TRBD2. Germline values: CDR1 SGHNT, CDR2 YYREEE (reference sequence). V shed 2 bases and J 2 bases; nucleotides not matched to a gene: 3. CDR3 size: 14 residues. The CDR3 nucleotides read TGTGCCAGCAGCTTTGAAGCGGGAGCCTACGAGCAGTACTTC. Amino acids: CASSFEAGAYEQYF.